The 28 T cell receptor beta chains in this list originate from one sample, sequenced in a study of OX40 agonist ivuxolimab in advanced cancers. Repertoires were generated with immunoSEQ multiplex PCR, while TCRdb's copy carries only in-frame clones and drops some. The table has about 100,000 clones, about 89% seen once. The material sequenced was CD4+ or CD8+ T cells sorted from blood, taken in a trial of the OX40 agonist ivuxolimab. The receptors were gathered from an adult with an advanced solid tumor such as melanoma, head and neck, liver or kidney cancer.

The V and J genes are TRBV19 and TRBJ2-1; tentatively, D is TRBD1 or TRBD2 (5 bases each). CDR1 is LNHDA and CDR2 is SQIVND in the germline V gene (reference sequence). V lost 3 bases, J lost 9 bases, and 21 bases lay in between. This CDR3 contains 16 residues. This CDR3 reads CASSIIPGLVGGEQFF. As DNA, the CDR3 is TGTGCCAGTAGTATTATCCCGGGGCTAGTGGGTGGTGAGCAGTTCTTC.

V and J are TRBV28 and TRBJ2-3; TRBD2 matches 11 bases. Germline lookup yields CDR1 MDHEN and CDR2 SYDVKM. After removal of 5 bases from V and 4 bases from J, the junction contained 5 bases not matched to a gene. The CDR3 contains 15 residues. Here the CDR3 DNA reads TGTGCCAGCAGTACTAGCGGGAGTAGCTCAGATACGCAGTATTTT. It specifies CASSTSGSSSDTQYF.

CDR3 sequence: CASSHRQGNGELFF. The CDR3 nucleotides read TGTGCCAGCAGCCACAGACAGGGGAACGGGGAGCTGTTTTTT. This sequence joins TRBV7-7 and TRBJ2-2; 8 nucleotides line up with TRBD1. CDR1 and CDR2 (germline): SSHAT, FNYEAQ (reference sequence). The CDR3 has 14 residues. V was clipped by 5 bases and J by 7 bases; unmatched bases: 6.

CDR3 sequence (DNA): TGTGCCATCAGCGGGGAGGGCTCACCCCTCCACTTT. It encodes CAISGEGSPLHF. This chain uses TRBV28 with TRBJ1-6; D gene ambiguous. Trimming took 10 bases from V and 10 from J, leaving 14 bases between them. The CDR3 has 12 residues. The germline V gene encodes CDR1 MDHEN and CDR2 SYDVKM. The complete variable domain, with remaining parts taken from reference TRBV28 and TRBJ1-6, reads DVKVTQSSRYLVKRTGEKVFLECVQDMDHENMFWYRQDPGLGLRLIYFSYDVKMKEKGDIPEGYSVSREKKERFSLILESASTNQTSMYLCAISGEGSPLHFGNGTRLTVT.

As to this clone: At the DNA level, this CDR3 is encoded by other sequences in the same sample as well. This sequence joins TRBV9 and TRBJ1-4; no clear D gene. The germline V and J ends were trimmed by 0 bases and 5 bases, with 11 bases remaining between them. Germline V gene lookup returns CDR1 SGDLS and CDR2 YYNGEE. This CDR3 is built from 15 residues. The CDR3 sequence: CASSVEGSRNEKLFF. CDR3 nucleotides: TGTGCCAGCAGCGTAGAGGGCAGTCGGAATGAAAAACTGTTTTTT.

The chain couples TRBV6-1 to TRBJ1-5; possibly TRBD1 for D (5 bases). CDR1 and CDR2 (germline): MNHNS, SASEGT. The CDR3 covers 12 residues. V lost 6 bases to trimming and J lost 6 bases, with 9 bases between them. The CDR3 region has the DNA TGTGCCAGCAGGGGGGTCGGTCAGCCCCAGCATTTT. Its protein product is CASRGVGQPQHF.

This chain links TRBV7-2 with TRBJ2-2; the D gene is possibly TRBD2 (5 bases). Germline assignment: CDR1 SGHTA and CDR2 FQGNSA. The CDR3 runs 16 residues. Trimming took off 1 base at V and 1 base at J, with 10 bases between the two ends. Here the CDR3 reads CASSLDPSRNTGELFF. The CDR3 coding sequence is TGTGCCAGCAGCTTAGATCCTAGCCGGAACACCGGGGAGCTGTTTTTT.

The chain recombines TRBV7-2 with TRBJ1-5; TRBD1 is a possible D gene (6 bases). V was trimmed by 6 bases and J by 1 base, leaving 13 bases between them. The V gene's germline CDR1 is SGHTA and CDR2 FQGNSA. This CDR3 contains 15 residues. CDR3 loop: CASRMGGASNQPQHF. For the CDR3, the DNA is TGTGCCAGCAGGATGGGGGGGGCAAGCAATCAGCCCCAGCATTTT.

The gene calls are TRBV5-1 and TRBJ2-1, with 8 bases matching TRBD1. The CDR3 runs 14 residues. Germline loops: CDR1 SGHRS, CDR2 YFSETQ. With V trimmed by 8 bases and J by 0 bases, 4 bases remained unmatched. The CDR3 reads CASSTGASYNEQFF. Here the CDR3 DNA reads TGCGCCAGTTCGACAGGGGCCTCCTACAATGAGCAGTTCTTC.

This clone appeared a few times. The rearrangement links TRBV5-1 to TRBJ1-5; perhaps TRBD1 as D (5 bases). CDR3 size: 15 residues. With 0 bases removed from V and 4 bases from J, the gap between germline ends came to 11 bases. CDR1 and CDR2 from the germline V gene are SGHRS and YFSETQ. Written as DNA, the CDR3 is TGCGCCAGCAGCTTGGAGGGACGGTGGAATCAGCCCCAGCATTTT. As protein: CASSLEGRWNQPQHF.

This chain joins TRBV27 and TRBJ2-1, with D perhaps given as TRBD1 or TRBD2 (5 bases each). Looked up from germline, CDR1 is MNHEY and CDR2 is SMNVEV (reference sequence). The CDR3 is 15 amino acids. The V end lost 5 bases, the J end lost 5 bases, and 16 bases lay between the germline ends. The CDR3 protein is CASSPPGRFNNEQFF. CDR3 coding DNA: TGTGCCAGCAGTCCTCCGGGACGGTTCAACAATGAGCAGTTCTTC.

The CDR3: CASSLLGILGNEQFF. The CDR3 DNA sequence: TGTGCCAGCAGTTTATTAGGGATCCTGGGAAATGAGCAGTTCTTC. The gene calls are TRBV27 and TRBJ2-1; no reliable D call. CDR3 length: 15 amino acids. The germline V gene encodes CDR1 MNHEY and CDR2 SMNVEV (reference sequence). The V gene lost 1 base and the J gene lost 7 bases, with 14 bases spanning the gap.

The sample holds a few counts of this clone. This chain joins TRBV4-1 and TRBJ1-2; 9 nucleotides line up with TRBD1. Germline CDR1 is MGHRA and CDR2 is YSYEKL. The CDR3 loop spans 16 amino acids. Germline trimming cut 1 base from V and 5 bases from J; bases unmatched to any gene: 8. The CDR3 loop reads CASSQGLGQGRYGYTF. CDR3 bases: TGCGCCAGCAGCCAAGGCCTGGGACAGGGAAGGTATGGCTACACCTTC.

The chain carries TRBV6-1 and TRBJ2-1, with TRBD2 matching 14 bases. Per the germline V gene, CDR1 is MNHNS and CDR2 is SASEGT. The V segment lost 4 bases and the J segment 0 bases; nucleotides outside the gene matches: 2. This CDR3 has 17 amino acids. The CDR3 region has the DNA TGTGCCAGCAGTGCGACTAGCGGGAGGGGCTCCTACAATGAGCAGTTCTTC. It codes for CASSATSGRGSYNEQFF.

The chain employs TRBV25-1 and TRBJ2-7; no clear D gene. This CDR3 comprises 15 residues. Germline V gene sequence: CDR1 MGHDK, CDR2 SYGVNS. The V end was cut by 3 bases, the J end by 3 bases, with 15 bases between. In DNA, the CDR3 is TGTGCCAGCAGTGATATAGGGCCGTCCCTCTACGAGCAGTACTTC. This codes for CASSDIGPSLYEQYF.

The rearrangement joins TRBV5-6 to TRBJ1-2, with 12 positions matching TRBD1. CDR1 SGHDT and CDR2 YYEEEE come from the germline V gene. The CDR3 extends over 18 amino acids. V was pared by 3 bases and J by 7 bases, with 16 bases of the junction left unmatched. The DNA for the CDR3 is TGTGCCAGCAGCTCTCTTTTGGGTTCGGGACAGGGGGCGTTTGGCTACACCTTC. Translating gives CASSSLLGSGQGAFGYTF.

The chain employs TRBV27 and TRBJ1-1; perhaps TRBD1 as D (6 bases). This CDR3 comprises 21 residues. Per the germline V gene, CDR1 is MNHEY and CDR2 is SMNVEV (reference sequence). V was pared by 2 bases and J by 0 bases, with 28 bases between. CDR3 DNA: TGTGCCAGCAGTTTAGAACGAAACAGCAAAACCCTAGGGGGGATGAACACTGAAGCTTTCTTT. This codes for CASSLERNSKTLGGMNTEAFF.

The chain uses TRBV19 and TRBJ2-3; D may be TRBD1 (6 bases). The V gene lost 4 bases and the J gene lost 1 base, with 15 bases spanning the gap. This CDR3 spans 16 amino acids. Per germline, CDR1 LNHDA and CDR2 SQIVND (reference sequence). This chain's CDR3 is CASSTTQGFGTDTQYF. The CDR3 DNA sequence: TGTGCCAGTAGTACCACACAGGGATTTGGCACAGATACGCAGTATTTT.

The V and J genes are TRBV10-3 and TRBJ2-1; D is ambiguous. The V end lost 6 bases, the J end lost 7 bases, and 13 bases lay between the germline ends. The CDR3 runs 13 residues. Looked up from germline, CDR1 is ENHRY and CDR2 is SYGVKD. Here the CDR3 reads CAIRDGPGNEQFF. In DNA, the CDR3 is TGTGCCATCAGGGACGGACCCGGGAATGAGCAGTTCTTC.

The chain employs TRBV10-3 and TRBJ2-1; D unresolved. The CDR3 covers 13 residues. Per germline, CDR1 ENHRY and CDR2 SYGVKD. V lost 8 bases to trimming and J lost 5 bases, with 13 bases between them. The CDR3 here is CAIRRLENNEQFF. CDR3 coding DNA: TGTGCCATCCGGCGGCTGGAAAACAATGAGCAGTTCTTC.

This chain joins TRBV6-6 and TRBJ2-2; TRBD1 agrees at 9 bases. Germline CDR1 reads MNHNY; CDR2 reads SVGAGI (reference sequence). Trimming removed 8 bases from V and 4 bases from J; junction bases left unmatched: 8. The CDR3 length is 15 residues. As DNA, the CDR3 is TGTGCCAGCCGACCGGGACAGGGCGTCACCGGGGAGCTGTTTTTT. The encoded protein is CASRPGQGVTGELFF.

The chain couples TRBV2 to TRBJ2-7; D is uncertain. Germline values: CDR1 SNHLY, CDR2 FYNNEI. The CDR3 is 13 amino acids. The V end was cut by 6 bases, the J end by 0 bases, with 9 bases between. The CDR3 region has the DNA TGTGCCAGCAGCCTCTCGGACTCCTACGAGCAGTACTTC. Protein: CASSLSDSYEQYF.

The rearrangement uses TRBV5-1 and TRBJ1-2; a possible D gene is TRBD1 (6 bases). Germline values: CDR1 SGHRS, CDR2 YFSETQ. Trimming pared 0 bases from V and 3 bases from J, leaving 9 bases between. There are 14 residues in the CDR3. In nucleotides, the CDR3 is TGCGCCAGCAGCTTGGGAGGGGGTGACTATGGCTACACCTTC. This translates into CASSLGGGDYGYTF.

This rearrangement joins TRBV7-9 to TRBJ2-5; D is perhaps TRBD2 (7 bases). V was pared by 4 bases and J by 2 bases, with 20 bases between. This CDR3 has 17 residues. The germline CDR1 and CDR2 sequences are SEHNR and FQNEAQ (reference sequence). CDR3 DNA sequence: TGTGCCAGCAGCTCGGGACTATCTGTAGGGGGTCAAGAGACCCAGTACTTC. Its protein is CASSSGLSVGGQETQYF.

CDR3 amino acids: CASSLASSGRPADTQYF. The CDR3 region has the DNA TGCGCCAGCAGCTTGGCGTCTAGCGGGAGGCCCGCAGATACGCAGTATTTT. The genes are TRBV5-1 and TRBJ2-3; 11 bases are a match to TRBD2. The CDR3 totals 17 residues. Trimming cost V 0 bases and J 4 bases; bases outside gene matches: 7. CDR1 is SGHRS and CDR2 is YFSETQ in the germline V gene.

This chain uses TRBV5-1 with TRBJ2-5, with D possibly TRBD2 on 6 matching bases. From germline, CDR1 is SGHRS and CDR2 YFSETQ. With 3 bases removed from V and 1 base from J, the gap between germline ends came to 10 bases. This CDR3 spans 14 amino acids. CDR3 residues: CASSSRDSQETQYF. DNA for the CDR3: TGCGCCAGCAGCTCCCGGGACTCCCAAGAGACCCAGTACTTC.

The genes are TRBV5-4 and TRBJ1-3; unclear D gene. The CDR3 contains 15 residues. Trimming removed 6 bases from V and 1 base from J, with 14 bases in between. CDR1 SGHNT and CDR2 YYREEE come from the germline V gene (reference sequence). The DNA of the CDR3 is TGTGCCAGCACCCGAGTTTCAGGATCTGGAAACACCATATATTTT. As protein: CASTRVSGSGNTIYF. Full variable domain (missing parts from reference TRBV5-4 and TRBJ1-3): ETGVTQSPTHLIKTRGQQVTLRCSSQSGHNTVSWYQQALGQGPQFIFQYYREEENGRGNFPPRFSGLQFPNYSSELNVNALELDDSALYLCASTRVSGSGNTIYFGEGSWLTVV.

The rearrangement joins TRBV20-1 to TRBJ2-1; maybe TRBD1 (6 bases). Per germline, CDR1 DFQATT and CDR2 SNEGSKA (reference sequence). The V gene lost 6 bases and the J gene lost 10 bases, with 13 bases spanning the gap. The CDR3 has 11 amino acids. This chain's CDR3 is CSAKDSFEQFF. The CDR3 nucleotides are TGCAGTGCAAAGGACAGTTTCGAGCAGTTCTTC.